The TCR beta chain described here comes from a study of lymphopenia after photon versus proton radiotherapy. V was pared by 0 bases and J by 4 bases, with 4 bases between. The CDR3 covers 13 residues. Germline CDR1 reads KGHSH; CDR2 reads LQKENI. Method: immunoSEQ multiplex PCR; TCRdb's copy keeps in-frame clones and lacks some. The top ten hold approximately 3% of the sample, which has tens of thousands of clones, about 83% seen once. General study findings and limits: Oligoclonal CD8+ Temra expansion after nadir drove photon patients' diversity drop. Under photons, naive T cells and diversity fell while effector/memory populations rose.

With respect to this clone: As yet, its antigen is unknown.

Sequenced material: peripheral blood, taken from a patient treated with photon-based radiotherapy. This chain joins TRBV18 and TRBJ2-1; unclear D gene. The sequence was collected from a man aged 50 to 59 with gastric cancer. This CDR3 is CASSPPDYNEQFF. In DNA form, the CDR3 reads TGTGCCAGCTCACCACCGGATTACAATGAGCAGTTCTTC. The variable domain in full, completed from reference TRBV18 and TRBJ2-1, reads NAGVMQNPRHLVRRRGQEARLRCSPMKGHSHVYWYRQLPEEGLKFMVYLQKENIIDESGMPKERFSAEFPKEGPSILRIQQVVRGDSAAYFCASSPPDYNEQFFGPGTRLTVL.